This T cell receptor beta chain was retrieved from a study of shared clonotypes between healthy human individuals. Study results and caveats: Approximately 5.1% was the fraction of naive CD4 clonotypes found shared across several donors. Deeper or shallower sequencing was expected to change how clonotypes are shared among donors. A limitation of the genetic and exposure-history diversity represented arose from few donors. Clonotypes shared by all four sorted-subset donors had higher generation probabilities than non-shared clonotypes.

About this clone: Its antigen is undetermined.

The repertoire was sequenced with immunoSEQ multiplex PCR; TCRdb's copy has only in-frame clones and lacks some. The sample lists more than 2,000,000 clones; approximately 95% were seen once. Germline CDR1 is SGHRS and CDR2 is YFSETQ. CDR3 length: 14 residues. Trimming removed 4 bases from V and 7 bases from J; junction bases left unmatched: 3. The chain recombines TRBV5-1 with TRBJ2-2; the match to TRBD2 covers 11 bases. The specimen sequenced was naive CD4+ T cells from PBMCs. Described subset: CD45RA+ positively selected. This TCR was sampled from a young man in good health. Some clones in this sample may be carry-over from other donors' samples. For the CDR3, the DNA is TGCGCCAGCAGCGTCACTAGCGGGGGCGGGGAGCTGTTTTTT. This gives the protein CASSVTSGGGELFF.